One and the same sample provided the 18 T cell receptor beta chains below, sequenced in a study of CD8 T cells in Susac syndrome. The RNA, roughly 0.45 to 1 ug, was put through reverse transcription using random hexamers. TCRdb passed the immunoSEQ multiplex PCR reads through MiXCR, listing each CDR3 protein once. The sample includes under 200,000 distinct CDR3 sequences, about 91% of them seen just once. What was sequenced was CD4+ T cells from PBMCs. The receptors come from a human donor with Susac syndrome.

V usage is TRBV6-1 and J usage is TRBJ2-7, with TRBD2 matching 7 bases. Germline-derived CDR1 and CDR2 are MNHNS and SASEGT. V gave up 6 bases and J gave up 1 base; unmatched junction bases: 15. This CDR3 has 17 amino acids. The CDR3 DNA is TGTGCCAGCAGGTCCCACACGACCCCCGGGAGGTCCTACGAGCAGTACTTC. Protein: CASRSHTTPGRSYEQYF.

The rearrangement uses TRBV18 and TRBJ2-1; D is possibly TRBD1 (6 bases). The length of the CDR3 is 14 residues. Germline CDR1 reads KGHSH; CDR2 reads LQKENI. V was clipped by 5 bases and J by 3 bases, with 11 bases between them. As DNA, the CDR3 is TGTGCCAGCTCAATGGGGGCAATCTACAATGAGCAGTTCTTC. Amino acids: CASSMGAIYNEQFF.

J is TRBJ2-1 and V is TRBV4-1, with 15 bases lining up with TRBD2. The CDR3 is 15 residues long. V trimming: 1 base; J trimming: 10 bases; junction bases outside the gene matches: 2. Germline CDR1 reads MGHRA; CDR2 reads YSYEKL. The CDR3, as DNA: TGCGCCAGCAGCCAAGCGGGACTAGCGGGGGGAGAGCAGTTCTTC. Amino acid sequence: CASSQAGLAGGEQFF.

This sequence joins TRBV4-1 and TRBJ2-7, with TRBD1 as a possible D gene (6 bases). Trimming removed 2 bases from V and 0 bases from J, with 14 bases in between. There are 16 residues in the CDR3. Per the germline V gene, CDR1 is MGHRA and CDR2 is YSYEKL. CDR3 sequence reads: CASSQSVQGSSYEQYF. DNA of the CDR3: TGCGCCAGCAGCCAATCAGTTCAGGGGAGCTCCTACGAGCAGTACTTC.

The V call is TRBV7-6, the J call TRBJ2-1, with 7 bases lining up with TRBD2. The junction had 18 bases not matched to a gene; V was cut back by 1 base and J by 0 bases. Germline values: CDR1 SGHVS, CDR2 FNYEAQ. The CDR3 spans 21 residues. The DNA of the CDR3 is TGTGCCAGCAGCTTAGATCCGGCTAGCGGCCTCTATGTCAACTCCTACAATGAGCAGTTCTTC. Translated: CASSLDPASGLYVNSYNEQFF.

The chain uses TRBV10-3 and TRBJ2-1; D gene ambiguous. CDR3 size: 16 residues. V was pared by 4 bases and J by 0 bases, with 13 bases between. CDR1 ENHRY and CDR2 SYGVKD come from the germline V gene. CDR3 amino acids: CAISVIFGSSYNEQFF. The CDR3 region has the DNA TGTGCCATCAGTGTTATATTCGGCAGCTCCTACAATGAGCAGTTCTTC.

The chain recombines TRBV6-5 with TRBJ2-5; D gene uncertain. The V end was cut by 2 bases, the J end by 4 bases, with 11 bases between. The CDR3 has 14 residues. Germline loops: CDR1 MNHEY, CDR2 SVGAGI. In DNA form, the CDR3 reads TGTGCCAGCAGTTACGGCATCAAGCGAGAGACCCAGTACTTC. Protein product: CASSYGIKRETQYF.

The chain uses TRBV28 and TRBJ1-5; D unresolved. Germline lookup yields CDR1 MDHEN and CDR2 SYDVKM. Trimming cost V 3 bases and J 3 bases, with 9 bases left between them. The CDR3 has 14 amino acids. In DNA, the CDR3 is TGTGCCAGCAGTTTCGGAATAGACAATCAGCCCCAGCATTTT. This encodes CASSFGIDNQPQHF.

This sequence joins TRBV7-9 and TRBJ1-6; no clear D. Germline V gives CDR1 SEHNR, CDR2 FQNEAQ (reference sequence). This CDR3 has 14 residues. Trimming removed 5 bases from V and 0 bases from J, with 5 bases in between. DNA of the CDR3: TGTGCCAGCAGCCCGGCCTCCTATAATTCACCCCTCCACTTT. Protein product: CASSPASYNSPLHF.

V gene TRBV12-3 or TRBV12-4 combines with J gene TRBJ1-1, with D hard to call. CDR3 size: 11 residues. V lost 3 bases and J lost 6, with 5 bases in between. The CDR3 sequence is CASSFYPEAFF. In DNA form, the CDR3 reads TGTGCCAGCAGTTTTTATCCTGAAGCTTTCTTT.

The chain uses TRBV7-9 and TRBJ2-2; 7 bases align to TRBD1. Germline trimming cut 4 bases from V and 5 bases from J; bases unmatched to any gene: 4. Germline V gene sequence: CDR1 SEHNR, CDR2 FQNEAQ (reference sequence). This CDR3 spans 14 amino acids. DNA for the CDR3: TGTGCCAGCAGCTACGGACAGGTTACCGGGGAGCTGTTTTTT. Its translation: CASSYGQVTGELFF.

The rearrangement uses TRBV19 and TRBJ2-7; no clear D gene. Trimming removed 4 bases from V and 0 bases from J, with 10 bases in between. The CDR3 contains 14 residues. Germline CDR1 LNHDA, CDR2 SQIVND (reference sequence). The CDR3 DNA sequence: TGTGCCAGTAGTACCACGGCTCGCTCCTACGAGCAGTACTTC. Its protein is CASSTTARSYEQYF.

The chain uses TRBV6-6 and TRBJ1-2, with unresolved D. Trimming stripped 2 bases from V and 4 bases from J, with 8 bases between. Per germline, CDR1 MNHNY and CDR2 SVGAGI (reference sequence). This CDR3 is built from 13 residues. The CDR3 DNA reads TGTGCCAGCAGTTACGAGGGCGGCTATGGCTACACCTTC. Its protein product is CASSYEGGYGYTF.

This clonotype showed up just a few times. V usage is TRBV2 and J usage is TRBJ1-1; the D is unclear. V lost 7 bases to trimming and J lost 1 base, with 7 bases between them. Germline lookup yields CDR1 SNHLY and CDR2 FYNNEI. The CDR3 is 12 amino acids. The CDR3 reads CASTWGNTEAFF. CDR3 nucleotides: TGTGCCAGCACCTGGGGGAACACTGAAGCTTTCTTT.

CDR3 DNA sequence: TGTGCCATTTCCGGGACTAGCGGGGCCAGCACAGATACGCAGTATTTT. Translating gives CAISGTSGASTDTQYF. V gene TRBV10-3 combines with J gene TRBJ2-3, with 13 bases identical to TRBD2. Germline trimming cut 9 bases from V and 0 bases from J; bases unmatched to any gene: 6. The CDR3 runs to 16 residues. Germline V CDR1 and CDR2: ENHRY, SYGVKD.

V gene TRBV20-1 combines with J gene TRBJ2-1; 10 nucleotides line up with TRBD2. With V trimmed by 6 bases and J by 2 bases, 10 bases remained unmatched. Per the germline V gene, CDR1 is DFQATT and CDR2 is SNEGSKA (reference sequence). The CDR3 consists of 16 residues. The CDR3 protein is CSARVAGGGPYNEQFF. The DNA for the CDR3 is TGCAGTGCCAGGGTAGCGGGAGGTGGCCCCTACAATGAGCAGTTCTTC.

The chain is built from TRBV3-1 and TRBJ1-5; D uncertain. Trimming shortened V by 5 bases and J by 3 bases, and 11 bases separated the two germline ends. Germline CDR1 and CDR2: LGHDT and YNNKEL (reference sequence). This CDR3 comprises 14 residues. The CDR3 reads CASSSPGSNQPQHF. The CDR3 region has the DNA TGTGCCAGCAGCAGCCCGGGTTCCAATCAGCCCCAGCATTTT.

The V and J genes are TRBV7-9 and TRBJ1-5, with 8 bases lining up with TRBD1. The ends lost 5 bases at V and 2 bases at J; junction bases unmatched: 5. Germline loops: CDR1 SEHNR, CDR2 FQNEAQ (reference sequence). CDR3 length: 15 residues. In DNA, the CDR3 is TGTGCCAGCAGCGGGGGACAGGCGGGCAATCAGCCCCAGCATTTT. It translates to CASSGGQAGNQPQHF. Full variable domain (remainder filled in from reference TRBV7-9 and TRBJ1-5): DTGVSQNPRHKITKRGQNVTFRCDPISEHNRLYWYRQTLGQGPEFLTYFQNEAQLEKSRLLSDRFSAERPKGSFSTLEIQRTEQGDSAMYLCASSGGQAGNQPQHFGDGTRLSIL.